The rows below give T cell receptor beta chains drawn from one sample of a study of lymphopenia after photon versus proton radiotherapy. Data came from immunoSEQ multiplex PCR; TCRdb stores just in-frame clones and leaves some out. The sample includes 55,000 to 75,000 clones, approximately 90% of them seen just once. The source was peripheral blood, collected from a patient treated with photon-based radiotherapy. The receptor set was obtained from a woman in her seventies with pancreatic cancer. CDR3s include the opening cysteine and the closing phenylalanine or tryptophan. The order of the fields is clone size, V gene, J gene, D gene, CDR3 protein, CDR3 DNA. The D gene is left open where the match is weak. The size field is filled for only some rows; it gives once, few, many or a size class.

abundance: -
v_gene: TRBV27
j_gene: TRBJ1-4
d_gene: TRBD1
CDR3aa: CASGKTGKGEKLFF
CDR3nt: TGTGCCAGCGGTAAGACAGGGAAGGGTGAAAAACTGTTTTTT

abundance: -
v_gene: TRBV28
j_gene: TRBJ1-4
d_gene: -
CDR3aa: CASRSGANEKLFF
CDR3nt: TGTGCCAGTAGATCGGGGGCGAATGAAAAACTGTTTTTT

abundance: -
v_gene: TRBV14
j_gene: TRBJ2-1
d_gene: -
CDR3aa: CASSQGEWGSWYNEQFF
CDR3nt: TGTGCCAGCAGCCAAGGGGAGTGGGGGAGTTGGTACAATGAGCAGTTCTTC

abundance: -
v_gene: TRBV5-1
j_gene: TRBJ2-1
d_gene: TRBD2
CDR3aa: CASSNVLAGGLDEQFF
CDR3nt: TGCGCCAGCAGCAACGTACTAGCGGGAGGGCTCGATGAGCAGTTCTTC

abundance: -
v_gene: TRBV7-8
j_gene: TRBJ2-7
d_gene: TRBD2
CDR3aa: CASSPQGLAGAWEQYF
CDR3nt: TGTGCCAGCAGCCCACAGGGACTAGCGGGAGCTTGGGAGCAGTACTTC

abundance: few
v_gene: TRBV28
j_gene: TRBJ2-5
d_gene: TRBD1
CDR3aa: CASSLPTGVGETQYF
CDR3nt: TGTGCCAGCAGCCTCCCGACAGGGGTAGGGGAGACCCAGTACTTC

abundance: -
v_gene: TRBV9
j_gene: TRBJ2-5
d_gene: TRBD2
CDR3aa: CASSPGTSQETQYF
CDR3nt: TGTGCCAGCAGCCCCGGGACTAGTCAAGAGACCCAGTACTTC

abundance: -
v_gene: TRBV4-1
j_gene: TRBJ1-4
d_gene: TRBD1
CDR3aa: CASSQGQGREKLFF
CDR3nt: TGCGCCAGCAGCCAAGGACAGGGGAGAGAAAAACTGTTTTTT

abundance: -
v_gene: TRBV10-1
j_gene: TRBJ1-4
d_gene: -
CDR3aa: CASSESGVRGRGEKLFF
CDR3nt: TGCGCCAGCAGTGAGTCTGGGGTCCGGGGACGAGGAGAAAAACTGTTTTTT

abundance: -
v_gene: TRBV19
j_gene: TRBJ2-6
d_gene: -
CDR3aa: CASSSSGRAGANVLTF
CDR3nt: TGTGCCAGTAGTTCATCAGGCCGGGCCGGGGCCAACGTCCTGACTTTC

abundance: -
v_gene: TRBV5-4
j_gene: TRBJ1-2
d_gene: -
CDR3aa: CASSLTKSGTHGYTF
CDR3nt: TGTGCCAGCAGCTTAACTAAATCAGGGACTCATGGCTACACCTTC

abundance: few
v_gene: TRBV18
j_gene: TRBJ1-3
d_gene: -
CDR3aa: CASSPLTTTSISGNTIYF
CDR3nt: TGTGCCAGCTCACCCCTGACAACCACCAGCATTTCTGGAAACACCATATATTTT

abundance: -
v_gene: TRBV5-4
j_gene: TRBJ2-5
d_gene: TRBD2
CDR3aa: CASSLGTSAKETQYF
CDR3nt: TGTGCCAGCAGCTTAGGGACTAGCGCTAAAGAGACCCAGTACTTC

abundance: -
v_gene: TRBV19
j_gene: TRBJ2-1
d_gene: -
CDR3aa: CASKTGMGYNEQFF
CDR3nt: TGTGCCTCCAAAACGGGGATGGGATACAATGAGCAGTTCTTC

abundance: -
v_gene: TRBV9
j_gene: TRBJ1-1
d_gene: -
CDR3aa: CASSVHGNTEAFF
CDR3nt: TGTGCCAGCAGCGTCCACGGGAACACTGAAGCTTTCTTT

abundance: -
v_gene: TRBV19
j_gene: TRBJ2-7
d_gene: -
CDR3aa: CASSPIAGSGEQYF
CDR3nt: TGTGCCAGTAGCCCTATAGCAGGGTCGGGCGAGCAGTACTTC

abundance: -
v_gene: TRBV5-4
j_gene: TRBJ2-5
d_gene: -
CDR3aa: CASSLAAEETQYF
CDR3nt: TGTGCCAGCAGCTTGGCAGCGGAAGAGACCCAGTACTTC

abundance: -
v_gene: TRBV2
j_gene: TRBJ1-4
d_gene: -
CDR3aa: CARRNRANEKLFF
CDR3nt: TGTGCCCGGCGGAACCGAGCTAATGAAAAACTGTTTTTT

abundance: -
v_gene: TRBV6-5
j_gene: TRBJ2-7
d_gene: -
CDR3aa: CASSYADGEPYEQYF
CDR3nt: TGTGCCAGCAGTTACGCCGACGGAGAACCCTACGAGCAGTACTTC

abundance: -
v_gene: TRBV7-2
j_gene: TRBJ1-5
d_gene: TRBD1
CDR3aa: CASSEGGGQISNQPQHF
CDR3nt: TGTGCCAGCAGCGAGGGAGGGGGACAGATTAGCAATCAGCCCCAGCATTTT

abundance: once
v_gene: TRBV27
j_gene: TRBJ2-7
d_gene: TRBD1
CDR3aa: CASSLGTGLIYEQYF
CDR3nt: TGTGCCAGCAGTTTAGGGACAGGGTTGATCTACGAGCAGTACTTC

abundance: once
v_gene: TRBV11-2
j_gene: TRBJ2-1
d_gene: -
CDR3aa: CASSLEAGNNEQFF
CDR3nt: TGTGCCAGCAGCTTAGAAGCAGGGAACAATGAGCAGTTCTTC

abundance: few
v_gene: TRBV7-2
j_gene: TRBJ2-7
d_gene: -
CDR3aa: CASSLKLPGEQYF
CDR3nt: TGTGCCAGCAGCTTAAAACTTCCTGGGGAGCAGTACTTC

abundance: -
v_gene: TRBV27
j_gene: TRBJ2-7
d_gene: -
CDR3aa: CASSLGRNYEQYF
CDR3nt: TGTGCCAGCAGTTTAGGGCGGAACTACGAGCAGTACTTC

abundance: -
v_gene: TRBV28
j_gene: TRBJ1-3
d_gene: -
CDR3aa: CASSPGTSGTIYF
CDR3nt: TGTGCCAGCAGTCCGGGGACTTCTGGCACCATATATTTT

abundance: -
v_gene: TRBV27
j_gene: TRBJ2-2
d_gene: -
CDR3aa: CASSPDTGELFF
CDR3nt: TGTGCCAGCAGTCCAGACACCGGGGAGCTGTTTTTT

abundance: -
v_gene: TRBV20-1
j_gene: TRBJ2-1
d_gene: -
CDR3aa: CSATPGQKQFF
CDR3nt: TGCAGTGCTACCCCGGGACAAAAGCAGTTCTTC